This T cell receptor beta chain came from a study of blood T cell repertoires in COVID-19. Whole-study context: Samples representing acute and convalescent COVID-19 were sourced from the United States, Italy and Spain. In each case, the material was cDNA or gDNA derived from T cells, B-cell-depleted T cells, or PBMCs.

The CDR3 has 10 amino acids. Trimming took 7 bases from V and 7 from J, leaving 7 bases between them. Germline values: CDR1 MDHEN, CDR2 SYDVKM. Original analysis: Amplifying reference gene primers gave estimates of nucleated cell counts. The repertoire was sequenced with immunoSEQ multiplex PCR; TCRdb's copy has only in-frame clones and lacks some. V and J calls and clone size are copied from that table; D and trimming were computed from the DNA. The sample has 150,000 to 200,000 clones; 80% to 90% are singletons. The TCR sequence derives from a woman in her fifties or sixties with acute or convalescent COVID-19. Material for sequencing was peripheral blood. The rearrangement links TRBV28 to TRBJ1-1; no definite D call. The CDR3 spells CASNGLEAFF. The CDR3 DNA sequence: TGTGCCAGCAACGGACTTGAAGCTTTCTTT.